What follows describes a single T cell receptor (beta chain). Its antigen is not known. The germline gives CDR1 LNHDA, CDR2 SQIVND (reference sequence). Trimming cost V 1 base and J 5 bases; bases outside gene matches: 9. The CDR3 has 16 residues. These data originate in a study of cytomegalovirus exposure and HLA in healthy donors. Study-wide background: Early release data held 75 million to 100 million unique TCRs from HLA-typed donors. General study results and limits: A few chains tied to CMV proved CMV antigen-specific in vitro.

The PCR made use of 60 Vbeta and 13 Jbeta primers. Produced via immunoSEQ multiplex PCR; TCRdb's table is partial and in-frame only. Altogether some 83,000 clones are present, about 81% being singletons, with the ten largest covering around 4.2%. The sample comprised PBMCs. The receptor was isolated from a man in his 60s in good health and CMV-seronegative. This rearrangement joins TRBV19 to TRBJ1-1, with 8 bases aligning to TRBD1. The CDR3 nucleotides read TGTGCCAGTAGTATAGGAATTTGGACAGGGAAAACTGAAGCTTTCTTT. This codes for CASSIGIWTGKTEAFF.